These 21 T cell receptor beta chains originate from one sample sequenced in a study of monozygotic twins with inflammatory bowel disease. TCRdb reprocessed the 5' RACE reads and keeps a single row for each CDR3 protein, giving no DNA. The data show 400,000 to 500,000 distinct CDR3 sequences, and the top ten clones hold 2% to 3%. Sequencing was done on a sample of blood. These receptors were collected from a human donor with ulcerative colitis or Crohn's disease, or a healthy co-twin of an affected twin (not recorded which).

The V and J genes are TRBV16 and TRBJ2-7; without DNA, the TCRdb call of TRBD2 cannot be checked. CDR3 size: 15 residues. Per germline, CDR1 KGHSY and CDR2 FQNENV. This CDR3 reads CASSPRGSLNGEQYF.

The V gene is TRBV5-4, the J gene TRBJ2-5; the D call from TCRdb, TRBD2, cannot be confirmed without DNA. This CDR3 contains 17 residues. CDR1 is SGHNT and CDR2 is YYREEE in the germline V gene (reference sequence). CDR3 loop: CASSLDPSGGYQETQYF.

The J gene is TRBJ1-3, the V gene TRBV20-1; TCRdb returns TRBD1, unconfirmable since there is no DNA. Looked up from germline, CDR1 is DFQATT and CDR2 is SNEGSKA (reference sequence). There are 14 residues in the CDR3. This chain's CDR3 is CSARVGTAGNTIYF.

The chain combines TRBV29-1 with TRBJ1-1; without DNA, the TCRdb call of TRBD1 cannot be checked. CDR1 and CDR2 (germline): SQVTM, ANQGSEA. The CDR3 has 11 residues. Here the CDR3 reads CSVVAPAEAFF.

The chain uses TRBV6-5 and TRBJ1-1. This CDR3 region has 13 residues. CDR1 and CDR2 (germline): MNHEY, SVGAGI. The CDR3 here is CASSYMRNTEAFF.

The V gene is TRBV9, the J gene TRBJ1-2; TCRdb outputs TRBD1, but without DNA this stays unchecked. Germline assignment: CDR1 SGDLS and CDR2 YYNGEE. The CDR3 extends over 14 amino acids. The CDR3 spells CASSAGQGDYGYTF.

J is TRBJ2-3 and V is TRBV5-1. This CDR3 has 13 residues. CDR1 is SGHRS and CDR2 is YFSETQ in the germline V gene. The CDR3 reads CASSLGMGDTQYF.

V is TRBV5-8 and J is TRBJ2-1; TCRdb's D call, TRBD2, is unchecked because there is no DNA. CDR1 is SGHTS, CDR2 YDEGEE, per germline. This CDR3 has 11 amino acids. This CDR3 is CASSFSSKQFF.

The gene calls are TRBV5-6 and TRBJ1-5; TCRdb lists TRBD1, though no DNA is available to test this call. The CDR3 contains 13 residues. Germline CDR1 is SGHDT and CDR2 is YYEEEE. The chain's CDR3 is CASSFWGVQPQHF.

The V call is TRBV5-1, the J call TRBJ1-4; TCRdb outputs TRBD1, but without DNA this stays unchecked. The germline V gene has CDR1 SGHRS and CDR2 YFSETQ. The CDR3 spans 16 residues. CDR3 region: CASRPAPGGKNEKLFF.

The chain carries TRBV3-1 and TRBJ2-7; TCRdb's assignment of TRBD1 cannot be checked, as there is no DNA. The CDR3 is 14 amino acids. Germline V CDR1 and CDR2: LGHDT, YNNKEL (reference sequence). The CDR3 region is CASSQGTVAHEQYF.

This chain uses TRBV5-4 with TRBJ2-3; TCRdb calls TRBD2, which cannot be checked without DNA. The CDR3 length is 17 residues. Germline V gene data show CDR1 as SGHNT and CDR2 as YYREEE (reference sequence). The CDR3 reads CASSTRTSGTSTDTQYF.

The chain joins TRBV20-1 to TRBJ2-3; TCRdb indicates TRBD2, and absent DNA this call remains unverified. This CDR3 is built from 15 residues. Germline lookup yields CDR1 DFQATT and CDR2 SNEGSKA (reference sequence). The CDR3 sequence: CSAPGLAPYTDTQYF.

The chain combines TRBV5-1 with TRBJ2-4; TCRdb designates TRBD1, a call that cannot be tested without DNA. Germline assignment: CDR1 SGHRS and CDR2 YFSETQ. This CDR3 comprises 15 residues. CDR3 amino acids: CASSLAGGDKNIQYF.

This chain connects TRBV3-1 to TRBJ1-1; the D call from TCRdb, TRBD1, cannot be confirmed without DNA. The CDR3 has 13 residues. Germline CDR1 LGHDT, CDR2 YNNKEL (reference sequence). CDR3 in amino acids: CASSPGVGTEAFF. The full variable domain, rest sourced from reference TRBV3-1 and TRBJ1-1, is DTAVSQTPKYLVTQMGNDKSIKCEQNLGHDTMYWYKQDSKKFLKIMFSYNNKELIINETVPNRFSPKSPDKAHLNLHINSLELGDSAVYFCASSPGVGTEAFFGQGTRLTVV.

The chain has TRBV7-8 and TRBJ2-7. The CDR3 contains 16 residues. Per the germline V gene, CDR1 is SGHVS and CDR2 is FQNEAQ. CDR3 sequence reads: CASSLAFIGVVDEQYF.

The chain links TRBV2 to TRBJ2-2. Looked up from germline, CDR1 is SNHLY and CDR2 is FYNNEI. The CDR3 spans 13 residues. The CDR3 reads CASSKEGAGELFF.

The chain links TRBV20-1 to TRBJ1-2; the TCRdb call, TRBD1, lacks DNA for checking. CDR1 and CDR2 (germline): DFQATT, SNEGSKA (reference sequence). The CDR3 has 13 amino acids. Here the CDR3 reads CSAPVGGLYGYTF.

The chain carries TRBV7-9 and TRBJ2-5. The V gene's germline CDR1 is SEHNR and CDR2 FQNEAQ (reference sequence). The CDR3 runs 14 residues. The CDR3 sequence is CASSSTQYQETQYF.

The chain recombines TRBV15 with TRBJ2-7; TCRdb outputs TRBD1, but without DNA this stays unchecked. CDR1 and CDR2 (germline): LNHNV, YYDKDF (reference sequence). The CDR3 has 17 amino acids. The CDR3 reads CATSIYEGTAQTYEQYF.

The J gene is TRBJ2-2, the V gene TRBV15; the D gene TCRdb calls, TRBD1, cannot be checked with no DNA. This CDR3 spans 18 amino acids. Looked up from germline, CDR1 is LNHNV and CDR2 is YYDKDF (reference sequence). The CDR3 protein is CATSRDILQGSGTGELFF.